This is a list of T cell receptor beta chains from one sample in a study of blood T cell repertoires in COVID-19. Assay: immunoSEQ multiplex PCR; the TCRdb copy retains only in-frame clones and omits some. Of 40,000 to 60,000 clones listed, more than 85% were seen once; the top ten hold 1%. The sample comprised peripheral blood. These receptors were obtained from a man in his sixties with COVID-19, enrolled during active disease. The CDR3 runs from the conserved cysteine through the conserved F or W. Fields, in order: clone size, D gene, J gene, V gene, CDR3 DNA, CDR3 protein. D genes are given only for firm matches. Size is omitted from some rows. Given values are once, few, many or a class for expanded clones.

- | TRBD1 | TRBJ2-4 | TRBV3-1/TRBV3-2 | TGTGCCAGCAGCCAAGATTGGAGGACAGGGCTTAAGAAAAACATTCAGTACTTC | CASSQDWRTGLKKNIQYF
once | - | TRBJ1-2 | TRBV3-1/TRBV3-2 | TGTGCCAGCAGCCAAGAACGGAGGGGTAACTATGGCTACACCTTC | CASSQERRGNYGYTF
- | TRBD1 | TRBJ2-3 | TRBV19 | TGTGCCAGTAGTGCCGGGACAGCTCTTAGCACAGATACGCAGTATTTT | CASSAGTALSTDTQYF
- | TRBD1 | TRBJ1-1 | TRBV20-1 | TGCAGTGCTTCAGGACAGGGTGAAGCTTTCTTT | CSASGQGEAFF
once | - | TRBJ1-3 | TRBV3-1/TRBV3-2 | TGTGCCAGCAGCCGGGCGACAGTCGCGAGCTCTGGAAACACCATATATTTT | CASSRATVASSGNTIYF
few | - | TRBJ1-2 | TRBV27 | TGTGCCAGCAGCCCCCGTGGAGGTGGCTACACCTTC | CASSPRGGGYTF
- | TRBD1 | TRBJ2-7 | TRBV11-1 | TGTGCCAGCAGCTCCAGGACAGGGGGCTACGAGCAGTACTTC | CASSSRTGGYEQYF
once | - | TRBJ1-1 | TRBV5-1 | TGCGCCAGCAGCGACAACAGGGAGATGGTTGAAGCTTTCTTT | CASSDNREMVEAFF
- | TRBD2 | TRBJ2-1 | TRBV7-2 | TGTGCCAGCAGCTTACCCCGCCTACTAGCGGGAGAGGGGGATGAGCAGTTCTTC | CASSLPRLLAGEGDEQFF
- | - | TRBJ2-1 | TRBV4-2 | TGTGCCAGCAGCCAAGTGGGGGCCCAGGCCGGGAATGAGCAGTTCTTC | CASSQVGAQAGNEQFF
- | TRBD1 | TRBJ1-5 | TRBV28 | TGTGCCAGCAGTTGGACAGGGGAAATGTTGGGCAATCAGCCCCAGCATTTT | CASSWTGEMLGNQPQHF
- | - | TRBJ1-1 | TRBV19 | TGTGCCAGTAGTATAGTATTCGAGGGTTACATGAACACTGAAGCTTTCTTT | CASSIVFEGYMNTEAFF
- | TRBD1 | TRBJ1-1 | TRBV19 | TGTGCCAGTAGTATAGGTCGGACAGGGGGACGCACTGAAGCTTTCTTT | CASSIGRTGGRTEAFF
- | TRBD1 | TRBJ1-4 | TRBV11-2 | TGTGCCAGCAGCCCAGGACAGGGACGTCTAACTAATGAAAAACTGTTTTTT | CASSPGQGRLTNEKLFF
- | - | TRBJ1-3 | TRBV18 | TGTGCCAGCTCGGAGTACTACGTTAGCTCTGGAAACACCATATATTTT | CASSEYYVSSGNTIYF
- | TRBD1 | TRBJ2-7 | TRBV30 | TGTGCCTACGATCCGGGACAGAACTACGAGCAGTACTTC | CAYDPGQNYEQYF
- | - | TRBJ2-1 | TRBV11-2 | TGTGCCAGCAGCTTAGGATCGGGACTCCACAATGAGCAGTTCTTC | CASSLGSGLHNEQFF
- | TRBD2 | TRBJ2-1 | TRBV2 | TGTGCCAGCAGCCAAACGCCCGGGACTAGCGGCATAAATGAGCAGTTCTTC | CASSQTPGTSGINEQFF
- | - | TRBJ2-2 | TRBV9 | TGTGCCAGCAGCCCCGGGGACGGGGGACCACCCGGGGAGCTGTTTTTT | CASSPGDGGPPGELFF
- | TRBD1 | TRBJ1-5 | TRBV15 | TGTGCCACCAGCAGAGACAGGACAGGGGGTTTAGTTAGTCAGCCCCAGCATTTT | CATSRDRTGGLVSQPQHF
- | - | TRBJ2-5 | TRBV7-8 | TGTGCCAGCAGCTTAGTAGGGCAGGGTAGGGAGACCCAGTACTTC | CASSLVGQGRETQYF
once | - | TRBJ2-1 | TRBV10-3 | TGTGCCATCAGTGATTCAGGGGTTGGGAGCTCCTACAATGAGCAGTTCTTC | CAISDSGVGSSYNEQFF